This T cell receptor (beta chain) originates from a study of CD8+ T cells in alopecia areata (dated by TCRdb to 2016 to 2019). Turning to the overall study: Treated patients were enrolled in an open-label pilot trial of oral tofacitinib, 5 to 10 mg twice daily, for moderate-to-severe alopecia areata. Patients on tofacitinib were biopsied at baseline and after 4 and 24 weeks of treatment, and several of the patients also had a later scalp biopsy. Patients received tofacitinib for 6 to 18 months and were then followed off drug for 6 months to check for delayed response and recurrence. RNA came from the PAXgene miRNA kit for fixed scalp, the miRNeasy kit for PBMCs, and the RNeasy kit for mouse skin. TCRbeta CDR3 regions were amplified by immunoSEQ multiplex PCR using 35 Vbeta forward and 13 Jbeta reverse primers. Scalp clonality was compared across normal scalp (n=4), patchy alopecia areata scalp (n=8), and alopecia totalis/universalis scalp (n=8). On the human side, TCRbeta sequencing was run on scalp tissue and on sorted CD4+ and CD8+ peripheral blood T cells from healthy controls and from alopecia areata patients with either patchy or totalis/universalis disease. High-throughput TCRbeta sequencing was used to examine T cell clonal expansion in alopecia areata in both the C3H/HeJ mouse model and human patients. Disease severity in treated patients was measured with the SALT score, which quantifies the percentage of affected scalp surface area. What the research found in general, with its limitations: With tofacitinib, both scalp clonality and the number of expanded CD8+ clones among the top 100 scalp clones went down significantly. Compared with mice, TCR sequences shared between patients were less clear, possibly partly because of HLA diversity across the patient population. Unlike mouse skin, where gammadelta T cells dominate, normal human skin contains resident alphabeta T cells that get sequenced too, which complicates analysis of the scalp TCR repertoire. During tofacitinib treatment, many expanded lesional clones remained in scalp and blood, and this persistence may partly explain relapse after treatment is stopped. Compared with normal scalp, lesional scalp had higher clonality and more expanded CD8+ clones, particularly in alopecia totalis/universalis, a pattern that suggests antigenic drive. Because the treated cohort was small and had only one nonresponder, larger studies are needed to examine links between baseline CD8+ expansion and response.

With regard to this clone: What this receptor recognizes is not known. Base qualities are not provided; no much larger clone lies one nucleotide away.

The CDR3, from cysteine to phenylalanine, totals 15 residues. Left in the record is the CDR3 DNA by itself, 45 bases read in frame from the first base. Deletion took 4 bases off V and 1 base off J, with a span of 11 bases between the germline ends. Reading the germline V gene (reference sequence) gives CDR1 SGHNT and CDR2 YYREEE. Explained via the paper, the time point label denotes: more than three weeks on oral tofacitinib. According to the study, the label for this sample's treatment or condition signals: oral pan-JAK inhibitor, 5-10 mg twice daily. Lesional scalp punch biopsies and peripheral blood were obtained from alopecia areata patients. PBMCs were separated by density centrifugation and stained for CD3, CD4 and CD8, after which CD4+ and CD8+ T cells were sorted on a FACSAria. Libraries were constructed by the immunoSEQ multiplex PCR assay. RNA was extracted from all samples and reverse transcribed into cDNA, which served as template for TCR sequencing. First-strand cDNA was synthesized with SuperScript III using a 2:1 mix of oligo-dT and random hexamers. A synthetic immune receptor repertoire was used to gauge amplification bias, and whatever bias remained was removed computationally. From the authors' description of their analysis: Raw reads were preprocessed to remove errors, and CDR3 was defined according to IMGT conventions as the region from the conserved cysteine to phenylalanine. To get clonality, Shannon entropy was normalized by log2 of the number of productive unique TCRs and the result was subtracted from 1. Whether scalp clones were CD4 or CD8 was inferred by matching scalp TCRbeta sequences against CD4 and CD8 repertoires sorted from blood. TCRdb's version of the immuneACCESS table is confined to in-frame rearrangements and falls short of the full clone set. An unresolved V gene accounts for under half of the shortfall where checked; the remainder is of unknown origin. Clone size and the V and J calls come from that table; the DNA yielded D and trimming. The sample contains some 130,000 clones, about 50% of them found a single time. The top ten clonotypes cover about 0.5% of the sample.

The specimen was CD4+ T cells sorted from blood, collected at week 4, from a patient treated with tofacitinib. Recombination connected TRBV5-4 to TRBJ2-2; the D gene remains uncertain. The receptor was isolated from a human donor with alopecia areata. This receptor carries the CDR3 CASSTKERNTGELFF. The nucleotides read TGTGCCAGCAGCACCAAAGAGAGGAACACCGGGGAGCTGTTTTTT.